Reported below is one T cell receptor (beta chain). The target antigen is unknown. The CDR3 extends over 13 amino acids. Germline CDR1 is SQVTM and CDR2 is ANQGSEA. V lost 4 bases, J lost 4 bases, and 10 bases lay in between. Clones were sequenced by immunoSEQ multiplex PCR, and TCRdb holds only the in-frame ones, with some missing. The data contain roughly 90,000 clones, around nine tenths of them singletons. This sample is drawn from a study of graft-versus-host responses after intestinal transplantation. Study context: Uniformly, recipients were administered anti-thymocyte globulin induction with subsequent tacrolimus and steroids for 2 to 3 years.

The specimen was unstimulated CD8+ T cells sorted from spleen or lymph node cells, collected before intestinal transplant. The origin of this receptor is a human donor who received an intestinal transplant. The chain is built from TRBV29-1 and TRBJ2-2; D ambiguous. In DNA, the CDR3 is TGCAGCGTTGCATCAGATCCCACCGGGGAGCTGTTTTTT. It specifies CSVASDPTGELFF.